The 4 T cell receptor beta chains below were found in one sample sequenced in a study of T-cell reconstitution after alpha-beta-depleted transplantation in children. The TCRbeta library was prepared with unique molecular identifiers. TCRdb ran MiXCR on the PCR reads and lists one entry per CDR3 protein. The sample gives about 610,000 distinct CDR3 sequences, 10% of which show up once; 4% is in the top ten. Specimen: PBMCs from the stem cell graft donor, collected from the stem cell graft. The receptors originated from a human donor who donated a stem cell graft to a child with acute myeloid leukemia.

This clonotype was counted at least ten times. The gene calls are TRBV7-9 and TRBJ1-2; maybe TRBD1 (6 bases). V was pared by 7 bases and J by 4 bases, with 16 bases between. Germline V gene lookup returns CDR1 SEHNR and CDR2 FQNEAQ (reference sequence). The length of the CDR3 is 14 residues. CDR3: CASTLNTGSYGYTF. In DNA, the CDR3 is TGTGCCAGCACCCTTAATACAGGGAGCTATGGCTACACCTTC.

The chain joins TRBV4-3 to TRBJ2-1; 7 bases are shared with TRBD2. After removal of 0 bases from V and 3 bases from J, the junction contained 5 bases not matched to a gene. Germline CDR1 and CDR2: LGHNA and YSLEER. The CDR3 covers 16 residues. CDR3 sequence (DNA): TGCGCCAGCAGCCAAGATGTGACTAGCTACTACAATGAGCAGTTCTTC. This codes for CASSQDVTSYYNEQFF.

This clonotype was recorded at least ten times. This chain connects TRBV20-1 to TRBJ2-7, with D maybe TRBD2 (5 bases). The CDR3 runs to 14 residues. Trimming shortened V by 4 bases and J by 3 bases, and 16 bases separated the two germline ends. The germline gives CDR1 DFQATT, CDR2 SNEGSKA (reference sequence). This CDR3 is CSAKRAGSLYEQYF. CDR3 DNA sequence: TGCAGTGCTAAGAGGGCGGGCTCCCTCTACGAGCAGTACTTC.

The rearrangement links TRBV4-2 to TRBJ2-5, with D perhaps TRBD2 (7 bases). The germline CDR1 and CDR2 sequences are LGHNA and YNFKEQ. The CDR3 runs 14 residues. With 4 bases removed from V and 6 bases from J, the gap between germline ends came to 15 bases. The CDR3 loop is CASSPGGPRKTQYF. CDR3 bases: TGTGCCAGCAGCCCCGGGGGGCCCAGGAAGACCCAGTACTTC.